This record concerns one T cell receptor beta chain sequence. The sample belongs to a study of blood T cell repertoires in COVID-19. Using immunoSEQ multiplex PCR, the repertoire was profiled, and TCRdb retains in-frame clones only, with some absent. The sample records roughly 200,000 clones, around 90% being singletons. The CDR3 contains 13 residues. The germline CDR1 and CDR2 sequences are SGHTA and FQGNSA. Trimming stripped 5 bases from V and 7 bases from J, with 14 bases between. The sequence derives from a man in his forties or fifties with active or convalescent COVID-19. The gene calls are TRBV7-2 and TRBJ1-1; D uncertain. Sequencing input: peripheral blood. CDR3 sequence reads: CASSILSELEAFF. The CDR3 region has the DNA TGTGCCAGCAGCATTCTCTCCGAGCTTGAAGCTTTCTTT.